Below, 8 T cell receptor beta chains from the same sample are listed, as sequenced in a study of T cell responses to AZD1222 COVID-19 vaccine. Measured with immunoSEQ multiplex PCR; TCRdb has only the in-frame clones, and not every one. The sample lists roughly 170,000 clones, about nine tenths occurring once. The sample consisted of peripheral blood, taken on day 0 of AZD1222 vaccination. The receptor source for this set is an adult in good health.

The V call is TRBV29-1, the J call TRBJ1-2, with a possible D match to TRBD1 (5 bases). Between the trimmed V and J ends, which lost 7 bases and 5 bases, there was a span of 11 bases. CDR1 and CDR2 from the germline V gene are SQVTM and ANQGSEA. The CDR3 consists of 11 residues. DNA of the CDR3: TGCAGCGGAGGGGAGTTATATGGCTACACCTTC. It yields the protein CSGGELYGYTF.

In this sample, this clone turned up once. The V and J genes are TRBV5-1 and TRBJ2-6; D gene unclear. CDR1 is SGHRS and CDR2 is YFSETQ in the germline V gene. The CDR3 spans 14 residues. Trimming took 2 bases from V and 2 from J, leaving 5 bases between them. CDR3 protein: CASSLAAGANVLTF. The CDR3 nucleotides read TGCGCCAGCAGCTTAGCAGCTGGGGCCAACGTCCTGACTTTC.

As regards this clone: Germline is not matched at one junction end, which may reflect a read error. The gene calls are TRBV11-2 and TRBJ2-1; no clear D gene. There are 15 residues in the CDR3. Germline V lookup: CDR1 SGHAT, CDR2 FQNNGV. CDR3 sequence (DNA): TGTGCCAGCAGCCTAGAACCTAGCTCCTACAATGAGCAGTTCTTC. The encoded protein is CASSLEPSSYNEQFF.

CDR3 DNA: TGTGCCAGCAGCTCCCGGGTAACTAGCGGGGAATACTTCACAGATACGCAGTATTTT. Residues: CASSSRVTSGEYFTDTQYF. The rearrangement links TRBV7-2 to TRBJ2-3, with 10 bases aligning to TRBD2. The V and J ends lost 4 bases and 2 bases, in that order; junction bases with no gene match: 15. The CDR3 contains 19 residues. Germline values: CDR1 SGHTA, CDR2 FQGNSA. Combining the CDR3 with reference TRBV7-2 and TRBJ2-3 gives the whole variable domain GAGVSQSPSNKVTEKGKDVELRCDPISGHTALYWYRQSLGQGLEFLIYFQGNSAPDKSGLPSDRFSAERTGGSVSTLTIQRTQQEDSAVYLCASSSRVTSGEYFTDTQYFGPGTRLTVL.

The chain employs TRBV5-6 and TRBJ2-6; 10 nucleotides agree with TRBD1. V gave up 1 base and J gave up 0 bases; unmatched junction bases: 7. The CDR3 spans 19 residues. Germline CDR1 SGHDT, CDR2 YYEEEE. CDR3 protein: CASSLRWDRGFSGANVLTF. The CDR3 coding sequence is TGTGCCAGCAGCTTGAGGTGGGACAGGGGCTTCTCTGGGGCCAACGTCCTGACTTTC.

In its sample, this clone was seen once. V and J are TRBV2 and TRBJ1-1, with D hard to call. V was pared by 5 bases and J by 3 bases, with 10 bases between. Germline V gene data show CDR1 as SNHLY and CDR2 as FYNNEI. The CDR3 totals 13 residues. The CDR3: CASSQRGDTEAFF. CDR3 bases: TGTGCCAGCAGTCAAAGAGGAGACACTGAAGCTTTCTTT.

The rearrangement joins TRBV27 to TRBJ2-5; D gene uncertain. Germline values: CDR1 MNHEY, CDR2 SMNVEV (reference sequence). The V end lost 6 bases, the J end lost 5 bases, and 19 bases lay between the germline ends. The CDR3 runs to 15 residues. In DNA, the CDR3 is TGTGCCAGCAGCCTTCGTCTAAATTCGTTCGAGACCCAGTACTTC. Translation gives CASSLRLNSFETQYF.

The chain links TRBV6-1 to TRBJ1-6; D gene ambiguous. The CDR3 has 16 residues. Trimming took 3 bases from V and 0 from J, leaving 9 bases between them. CDR1 is MNHNS and CDR2 is SASEGT in the germline V gene. The CDR3 here is CASSEEGNSYNSPLHF. CDR3 sequence (DNA): TGTGCCAGCAGTGAGGAAGGAAACTCCTATAATTCACCCCTCCACTTT.